This is a list of T cell receptor beta chains from one sample in a study of OX40 agonist ivuxolimab in advanced cancers. TCRdb keeps only in-frame clones here, not all; method: immunoSEQ multiplex PCR. The sample includes 55,000 to 75,000 clones, around 81% of them seen just once. Sequencing was performed on CD4+ or CD8+ T cells sorted from blood, taken in a trial of the OX40 agonist ivuxolimab. The receptors were sampled from an adult with an advanced solid tumor such as melanoma, head and neck, liver or kidney cancer. Both conserved end residues are part of each CDR3. The order of the fields is D gene, V gene, J gene, clone size, CDR3 protein, CDR3 DNA. The D gene is left open where the match is weak. Only part of the rows carry a size: once, few, many, or a class if the clone is expanded.

>.|TRBV6-5|TRBJ2-4|.
CASSFGITEGNIQYF
TGTGCCAGCAGTTTCGGGATAACGGAGGGAAACATTCAGTACTTC
>.|TRBV4-3|TRBJ2-1|.
CASSQDRDKGLYNEQFF
TGCGCCAGCAGCCAAGACAGGGACAAGGGCCTTTACAATGAGCAGTTCTTC
>.|TRBV29-1|TRBJ2-5|.
CSVGSETQYF
TGCAGCGTTGGGAGTGAGACCCAGTACTTC
>.|TRBV4-2|TRBJ2-7|.
CASSQDPWGASRAKGSYEQYF
TGTGCCAGCAGCCAAGATCCATGGGGGGCCTCGAGAGCCAAGGGGAGCTACGAGCAGTACTTC
>.|TRBV6-1|TRBJ2-5|few
CASSETRETQYF
TGTGCCAGCAGTGAAACTCGAGAGACCCAGTACTTC
>TRBD2|TRBV27|TRBJ2-1|.
CASSPLAGGDNEQFF
TGTGCCAGCAGCCCCCTAGCGGGAGGGGACAATGAGCAGTTCTTC
>.|TRBV7-2|TRBJ1-2|.
CASDRIDYGYTF
TGTGCCAGTGACAGAATCGACTATGGCTACACCTTC
>.|TRBV7-7|TRBJ2-1|.
CASSSSPYNEQFF
TGTGCCAGCAGCTCATCACCCTACAATGAGCAGTTCTTC
>TRBD1|TRBV19|TRBJ1-6|.
CAGRTGDSPLHF
TGTGCCGGGAGGACAGGCGATTCACCCCTCCACTTT
>TRBD1|TRBV29-1|TRBJ1-1|.
CSVVSGGTEAFF
TGCAGCGTTGTGTCAGGGGGCACTGAAGCTTTCTTT
>TRBD1|TRBV7-7|TRBJ2-5|.
CASSSSGTGVETQYF
TGTGCCAGCAGCTCATCCGGGACAGGGGTCGAGACCCAGTACTTC
>.|TRBV11-2|TRBJ1-1|once
CASRRPGHRNTEAFF
TGTGCCAGCAGACGCCCGGGACATAGGAACACTGAAGCTTTCTTT
>TRBD2|TRBV15|TRBJ2-1|.
CATSRERRLAGNAYNEQFF
TGTGCCACCAGCAGAGAGAGGAGACTAGCGGGGAACGCCTACAATGAGCAGTTCTTC
>TRBD2|TRBV7-2|TRBJ2-5|.
CASSPLSSGGTQYF
TGTGCCAGCAGCCCCTTGTCTTCGGGGGGGACCCAGTACTTC
>TRBD1|TRBV19|TRBJ1-5|few
CASSGTGGYQPQHF
TGTGCCAGTAGTGGGACAGGGGGCTATCAGCCCCAGCATTTT
>TRBD2|TRBV5-6|TRBJ2-1|.
CASSFRLAGRSGQFF
TGTGCCAGCAGCTTTCGTCTAGCGGGACGGTCGGGGCAGTTCTTC
>.|TRBV15|TRBJ2-1|.
CATSRDPSSYNEQFF
TGTGCCACCAGCAGAGACCCGAGCTCCTACAATGAGCAGTTCTTC
>.|TRBV30|TRBJ2-3|.
CAWEFGNTQYF
TGTGCCTGGGAATTTGGGAATACGCAGTATTTT
>.|TRBV29-1|TRBJ2-5|few
CSVDTGSGETQYF
TGCAGCGTTGACACCGGGAGCGGGGAGACCCAGTACTTC
>.|TRBV27|TRBJ2-3|.
CASSSQALTDTQYF
TGTGCCAGCAGTTCCCAGGCCCTCACAGATACGCAGTATTTT
>.|TRBV29-1|TRBJ1-1|.
CSVEQNTEAFF
TGCAGCGTTGAACAGAACACTGAAGCTTTCTTT
>TRBD2|TRBV9|TRBJ2-3|.
CASSVAGLAATDTQYF
TGTGCCAGCAGCGTAGCGGGACTAGCGGCAACAGATACGCAGTATTTT
>.|TRBV19|TRBJ1-2|once
CASSRQVSYGYTF
TGTGCCAGTAGCCGACAGGTATCCTATGGCTACACCTTC
>.|TRBV19|TRBJ1-1|.
CASIRWNTEAFF
TGTGCCAGTATCCGCTGGAACACTGAAGCTTTCTTT
>.|TRBV5-1|TRBJ2-3|few
CASSLGGVTDTQYF
TGCGCCAGCAGCTTGGGTGGCGTCACAGATACGCAGTATTTT
>.|TRBV6-5|TRBJ1-6|few
CASSTGEANSPLHF
TGTGCCAGCAGCACAGGAGAGGCCAATTCACCCCTCCACTTT
>TRBD2|TRBV7-2|TRBJ2-5|.
CASSLAAGGGQETQYF
TGTGCCAGCAGCTTAGCGGCGGGAGGAGGGCAAGAGACCCAGTACTTC
>TRBD2|TRBV5-1|TRBJ2-5|.
CASSLTGGPQETQYF
TGCGCCAGCAGCTTGACGGGAGGCCCCCAAGAGACCCAGTACTTC
>.|TRBV7-9|TRBJ2-7|.
CASDPGTGAYEQYF
TGTGCCAGCGACCCCGGGACGGGGGCCTACGAGCAGTACTTC
>.|TRBV6-5|TRBJ2-7|.
CASSYVGRGYEQYF
TGTGCCAGCAGTTACGTAGGCAGGGGCTACGAGCAGTACTTC
>.|TRBV2|TRBJ2-3|.
CASSVGRADTQYF
TGTGCCAGCAGTGTGGGACGGGCAGATACGCAGTATTTT
>.|TRBV23-1|TRBJ1-2|.
CASSQSLGYTF
TGCGCCAGCAGTCAATCCCTAGGCTACACCTTC
>.|TRBV5-1|TRBJ2-3|few
CASSYYATGRNTDTQYF
TGCGCCAGCAGCTACTACGCGACAGGGAGGAACACAGATACGCAGTATTTT
>TRBD2|TRBV7-9|TRBJ2-1|.
CASSQEGVRGGSSYNEQFF
TGTGCCAGCAGCCAAGAAGGGGTTCGCGGGGGGAGCTCCTACAATGAGCAGTTCTTC
>.|TRBV7-9|TRBJ2-5|.
CASSLWPIRRSTQYF
TGTGCCAGCAGTCTATGGCCCATCCGGCGATCGACCCAGTACTTC
>.|TRBV7-9|TRBJ1-1|.
CASSLGRGTNTEAFF
TGTGCCAGCAGCTTAGGAAGGGGGACGAACACTGAAGCTTTCTTT
>.|TRBV10-3|TRBJ2-3|.
CAIIDSDTDTQYF
TGTGCCATCATTGACAGTGACACAGATACGCAGTATTTT
>.|TRBV29-1|TRBJ1-2|once
CSVEAGSPFGYTF
TGCAGCGTTGAAGCAGGATCCCCCTTTGGCTACACCTTC
>TRBD1|TRBV7-9|TRBJ2-1|few
CASSSNRGIDEQFF
TGTGCCAGCAGTTCCAACAGGGGAATAGATGAGCAGTTCTTC
>TRBD2|TRBV6-4|TRBJ2-2|.
CASSEVSAGGTNTGELFF
TGTGCCAGCAGTGAGGTTTCAGCGGGGGGGACGAACACCGGGGAGCTGTTTTTT